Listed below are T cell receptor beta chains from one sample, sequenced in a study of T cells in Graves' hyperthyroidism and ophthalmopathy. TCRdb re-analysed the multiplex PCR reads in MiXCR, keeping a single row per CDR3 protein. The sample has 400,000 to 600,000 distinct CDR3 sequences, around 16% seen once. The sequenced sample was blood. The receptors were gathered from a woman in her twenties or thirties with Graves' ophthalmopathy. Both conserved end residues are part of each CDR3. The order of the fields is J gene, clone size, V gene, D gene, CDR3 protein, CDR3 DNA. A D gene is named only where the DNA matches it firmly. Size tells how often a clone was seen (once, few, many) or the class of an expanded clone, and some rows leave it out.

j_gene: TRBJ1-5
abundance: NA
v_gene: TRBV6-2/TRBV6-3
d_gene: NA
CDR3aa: CASSYVRGNQPQHF
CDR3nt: TGTGCCAGCAGTTACGTTCGGGGCAATCAGCCCCAGCATTTT

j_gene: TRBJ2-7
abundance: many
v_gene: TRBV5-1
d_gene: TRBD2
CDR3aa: CASSLGEGSYEQYF
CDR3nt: TGCGCCAGCAGCTTGGGGGAGGGGTCCTACGAGCAGTACTTC

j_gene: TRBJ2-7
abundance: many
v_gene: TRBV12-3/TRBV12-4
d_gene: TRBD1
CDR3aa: CASSSWTGPISYEQYF
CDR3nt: TGTGCCAGCAGTTCTTGGACAGGGCCAATATCCTACGAGCAGTACTTC

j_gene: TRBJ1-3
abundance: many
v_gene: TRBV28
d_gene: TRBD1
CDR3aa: CASTPNTLDRVGTTIYF
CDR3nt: TGTGCCAGCACCCCCAACACCCTTGACAGGGTCGGAACCACCATATATTTT

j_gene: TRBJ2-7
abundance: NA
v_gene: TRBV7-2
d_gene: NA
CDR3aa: CASSLNGASYEQYF
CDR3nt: TGTGCCAGCAGCTTAAACGGGGCCTCCTACGAGCAGTACTTC

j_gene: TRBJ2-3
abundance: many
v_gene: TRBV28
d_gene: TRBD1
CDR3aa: CASSRELGGADTQYF
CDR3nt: TGTGCCAGCAGCCGTGAACTAGGGGGCGCAGATACGCAGTATTTT

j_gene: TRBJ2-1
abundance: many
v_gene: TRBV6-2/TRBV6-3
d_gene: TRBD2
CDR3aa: CASSYPGGIYNEQFF
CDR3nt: TGTGCCAGCAGTTACCCCGGGGGGATATACAATGAGCAGTTCTTC

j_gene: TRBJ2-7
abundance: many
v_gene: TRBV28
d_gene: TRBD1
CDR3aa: CASSFGGQGYEQYF
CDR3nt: TGTGCCAGCAGTTTCGGGGGACAGGGCTACGAGCAGTACTTC

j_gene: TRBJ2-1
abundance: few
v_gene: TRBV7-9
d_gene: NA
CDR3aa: CASSPQNEQFF
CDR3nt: TGTGCCAGCAGCCCACAAAATGAGCAGTTCTTC

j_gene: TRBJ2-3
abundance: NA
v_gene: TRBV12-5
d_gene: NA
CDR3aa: CASGLDSSTQYF
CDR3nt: TGTGCTAGTGGTTTGGACAGTAGTACGCAGTATTTT

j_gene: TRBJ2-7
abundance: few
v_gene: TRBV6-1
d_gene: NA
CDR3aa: CASSEAAAYEQYF
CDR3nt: TGTGCCAGCAGTGAGGCCGCGGCCTACGAGCAGTACTTC

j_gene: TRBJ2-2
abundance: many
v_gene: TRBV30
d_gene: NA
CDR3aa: CAWSRLGLIGELFF
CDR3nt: TGTGCCTGGAGTCGGCTGGGGCTAATCGGGGAGCTGTTTTTT

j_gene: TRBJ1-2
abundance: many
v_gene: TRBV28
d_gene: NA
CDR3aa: CASNPEGGNYGYTF
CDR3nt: TGTGCCAGCAACCCAGAGGGCGGGAACTATGGCTACACCTTC

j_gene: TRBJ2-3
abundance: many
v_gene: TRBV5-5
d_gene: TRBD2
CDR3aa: CASSLSGSGDTQYF
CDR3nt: TGTGCCAGCAGCCTGAGCGGGAGTGGAGATACGCAGTATTTT

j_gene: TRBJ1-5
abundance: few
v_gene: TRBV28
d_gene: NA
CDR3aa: CASKKRGIGNQPQHF
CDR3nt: TGTGCCAGCAAAAAGCGGGGGATTGGGAATCAGCCCCAGCATTTT

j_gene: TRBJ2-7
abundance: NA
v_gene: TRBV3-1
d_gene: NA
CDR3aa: CASSQRTQNLDEQYF
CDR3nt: TGTGCCAGCAGCCAAAGGACCCAGAACTTAGACGAGCAGTACTTC

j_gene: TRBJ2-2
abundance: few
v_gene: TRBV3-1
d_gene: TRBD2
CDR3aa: CASSGRWNLRLAGPNTGELFF
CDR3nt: TGTGCCAGCAGCGGCAGGTGGAATCTGAGACTAGCGGGCCCTAACACCGGGGAGCTGTTTTTT

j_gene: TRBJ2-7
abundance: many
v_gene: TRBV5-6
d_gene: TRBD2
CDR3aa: CASSPPGDYSIPTYEQYF
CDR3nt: TGTGCCAGCAGCCCCCCCGGGGACTATAGCATCCCAACCTACGAGCAGTACTTC

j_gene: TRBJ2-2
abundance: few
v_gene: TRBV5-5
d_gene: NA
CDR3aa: CASSLAFWRMNTGELFF
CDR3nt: TGTGCCAGCAGCTTGGCCTTCTGGCGTATGAACACCGGGGAGCTGTTTTTT

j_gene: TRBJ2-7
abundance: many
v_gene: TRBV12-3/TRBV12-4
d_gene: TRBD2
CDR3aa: CASSLTGGMGEQYF
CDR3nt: TGTGCCAGCAGTTTGACGGGAGGTATGGGCGAGCAGTACTTC

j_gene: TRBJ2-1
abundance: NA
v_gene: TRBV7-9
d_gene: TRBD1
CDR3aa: CASSQSLGQGRESSYNEQFF
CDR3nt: TGTGCCAGCAGCCAATCTCTGGGACAGGGTAGGGAAAGCTCCTACAATGAGCAGTTCTTC

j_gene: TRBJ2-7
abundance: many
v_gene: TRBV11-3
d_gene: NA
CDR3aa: CASSLRGLGYEQYF
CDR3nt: TGTGCCAGCAGCTTACGAGGGTTGGGCTACGAGCAGTACTTC

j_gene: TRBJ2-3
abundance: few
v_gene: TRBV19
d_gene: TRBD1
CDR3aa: CASSAAPTGGADTQYF
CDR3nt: TGTGCCAGTAGTGCCGCCCCGACAGGGGGCGCGGATACGCAGTATTTT

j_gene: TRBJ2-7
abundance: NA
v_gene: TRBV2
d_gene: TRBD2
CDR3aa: CASIYNPSGSTDEQYF
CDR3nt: TGTGCCAGCATCTACAATCCTAGCGGGAGTACCGACGAGCAGTACTTC

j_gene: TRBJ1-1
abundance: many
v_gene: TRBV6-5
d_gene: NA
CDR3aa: CASSYTGVGNTEAFF
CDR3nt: TGTGCCAGCAGTTATACGGGGGTGGGGAACACTGAAGCTTTCTTT

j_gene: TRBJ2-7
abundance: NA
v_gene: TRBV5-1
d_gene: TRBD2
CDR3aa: CASRWTSGITYEQYF
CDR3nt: TGCGCCAGCAGATGGACTAGCGGGATAACCTACGAGCAGTACTTC

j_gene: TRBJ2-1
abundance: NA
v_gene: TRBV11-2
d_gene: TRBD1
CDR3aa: CASSLRTGIQFF
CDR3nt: TGTGCCAGCAGCTTAAGGACAGGGATTCAGTTCTTC

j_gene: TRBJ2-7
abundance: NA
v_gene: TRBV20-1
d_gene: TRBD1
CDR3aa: CSAAGTGSYEQYF
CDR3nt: TGCAGTGCTGCCGGGACAGGGTCTTACGAGCAGTACTTC

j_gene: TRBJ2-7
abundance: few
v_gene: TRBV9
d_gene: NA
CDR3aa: CASSEGPRREGYEQYF
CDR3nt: TGTGCCAGCAGCGAGGGGCCGCGCCGTGAGGGTTACGAGCAGTACTTC

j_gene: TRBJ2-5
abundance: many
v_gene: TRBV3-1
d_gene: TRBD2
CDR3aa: CASSLVAGGFQETQYF
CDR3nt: TGTGCCAGCAGCCTCGTAGCGGGAGGGTTCCAAGAGACCCAGTACTTC

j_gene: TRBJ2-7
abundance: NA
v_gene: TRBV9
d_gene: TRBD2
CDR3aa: CASSVEAGGSYEQYF
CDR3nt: TGTGCCAGCAGCGTAGAAGCGGGAGGGAGCTACGAGCAGTACTTC

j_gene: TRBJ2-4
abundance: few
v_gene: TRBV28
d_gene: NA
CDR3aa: CASSLGESDIQYF
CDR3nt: TGTGCCAGCAGTTTAGGGGAATCGGACATTCAGTACTTC

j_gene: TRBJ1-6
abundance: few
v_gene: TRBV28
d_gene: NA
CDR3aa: CASSLSGRVSSYNSPLHF
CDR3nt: TGTGCCAGCAGTTTATCGGGCAGGGTCAGCTCCTATAATTCACCCCTCCACTTT

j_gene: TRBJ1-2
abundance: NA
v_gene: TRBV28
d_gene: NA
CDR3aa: CASSLPSYPYGYTF
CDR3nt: TGTGCCAGCAGCCTACCGAGTTACCCCTATGGCTACACCTTC

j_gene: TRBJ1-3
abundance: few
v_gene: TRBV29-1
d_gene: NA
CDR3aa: CSVLGTSGNTIYF
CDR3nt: TGCAGCGTTCTCGGGACCTCTGGAAACACCATATATTTT

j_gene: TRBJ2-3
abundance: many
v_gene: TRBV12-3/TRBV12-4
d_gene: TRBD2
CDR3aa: CASSLPSGREDTQYF
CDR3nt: TGTGCCAGCAGTTTACCTAGCGGGAGAGAGGATACGCAGTATTTT

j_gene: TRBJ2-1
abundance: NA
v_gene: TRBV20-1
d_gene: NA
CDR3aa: CSASFVAGNNEQFF
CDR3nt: TGCAGTGCTAGCTTCGTGGCGGGCAACAATGAGCAGTTCTTC

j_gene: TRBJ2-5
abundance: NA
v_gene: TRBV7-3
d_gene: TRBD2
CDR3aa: CASSSPGDGELAGGYPQYF
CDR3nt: TGTGCCAGCAGCTCCCCGGGCGACGGTGAACTAGCGGGAGGTTACCCCCAGTACTTC

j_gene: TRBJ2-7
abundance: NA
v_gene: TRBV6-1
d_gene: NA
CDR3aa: CASNPGGAESSYEQYF
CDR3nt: TGTGCCAGCAACCCAGGCGGGGCAGAGAGCTCCTACGAGCAGTACTTC

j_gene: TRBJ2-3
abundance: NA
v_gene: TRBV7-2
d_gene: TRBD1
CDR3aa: CASSLGQGVGTQYF
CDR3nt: TGTGCCAGCAGCTTAGGACAGGGGGTGGGGACGCAGTATTTT

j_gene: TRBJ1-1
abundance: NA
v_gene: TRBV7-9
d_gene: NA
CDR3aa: CASSLSTEGGGTEAFF
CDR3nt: TGTGCCAGCAGCTTATCAACAGAAGGAGGTGGCACTGAAGCTTTCTTT

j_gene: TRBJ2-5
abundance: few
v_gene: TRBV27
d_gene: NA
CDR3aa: CASCPGSHETQYF
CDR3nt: TGTGCCAGCTGCCCGGGATCCCACGAGACCCAGTACTTC

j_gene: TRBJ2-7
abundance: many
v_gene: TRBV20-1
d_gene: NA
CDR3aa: CSVVGRGSYEQYF
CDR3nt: TGCAGTGTGGTGGGACGGGGTTCCTACGAGCAGTACTTC

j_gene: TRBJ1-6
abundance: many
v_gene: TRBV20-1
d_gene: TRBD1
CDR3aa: CSARPTRQGSVWSPLHF
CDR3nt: TGCAGTGCTAGGCCCACCCGACAGGGGTCGGTTTGGTCACCCCTCCACTTT

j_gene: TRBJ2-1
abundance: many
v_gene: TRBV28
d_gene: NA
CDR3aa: CASLGHGRYNEQFF
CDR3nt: TGTGCCAGCCTGGGTCATGGGCGCTACAATGAGCAGTTCTTC

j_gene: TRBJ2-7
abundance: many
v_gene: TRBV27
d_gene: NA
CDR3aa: CASSLDSRGVMSSYEQYF
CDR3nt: TGTGCCAGCAGTTTAGACTCCAGGGGTGTGATGAGCTCCTACGAGCAGTACTTC

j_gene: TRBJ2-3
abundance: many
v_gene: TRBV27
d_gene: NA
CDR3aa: CASSLAPLTADTQYF
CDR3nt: TGTGCCAGCAGTTTAGCTCCCTTAACGGCAGATACGCAGTATTTT

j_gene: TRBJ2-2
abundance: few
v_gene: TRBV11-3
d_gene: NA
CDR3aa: CASSLPPGNTGELFF
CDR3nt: TGTGCCAGCAGCTTACCACCCGGGAACACCGGGGAGCTGTTTTTT

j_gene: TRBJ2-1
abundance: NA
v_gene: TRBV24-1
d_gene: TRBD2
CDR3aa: CATSDLTSGRAIFF
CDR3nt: TGTGCCACCAGTGATCTCACTAGCGGGAGGGCCATATTCTTC

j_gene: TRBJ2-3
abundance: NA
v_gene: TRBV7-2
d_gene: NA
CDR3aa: CASSTFMVEAQYF
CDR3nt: TGTGCCAGCAGCACCTTCATGGTCGAAGCGCAGTATTTT

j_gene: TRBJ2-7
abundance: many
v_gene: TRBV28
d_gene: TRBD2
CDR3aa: CASESGGRTYEQYF
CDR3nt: TGTGCCAGCGAGAGTGGCGGGAGAACTTACGAGCAGTACTTC

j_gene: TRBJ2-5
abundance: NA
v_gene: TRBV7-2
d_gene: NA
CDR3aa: CASSQDRPTGETQYF
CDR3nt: TGTGCCAGCAGCCAAGACAGGCCTACCGGGGAGACCCAGTACTTC

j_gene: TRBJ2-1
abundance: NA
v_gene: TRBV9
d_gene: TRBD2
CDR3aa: CASSVGLAGGGDEQFF
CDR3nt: TGTGCCAGCAGCGTAGGGCTAGCGGGAGGGGGGGATGAGCAGTTCTTC